This T cell receptor (beta chain) derives from a study of beta chain features in type 1 diabetes. Study conclusions and caveats: TCRB CDR3s were moderately but significantly shorter in Type 1 diabetes patients in all four CD4+ subsets.

Points on this clone: Its antigen is undetermined.

All of the isolated RNA was reverse transcribed, so expressed TCRB transcripts were sequenced. Sequencing used immunoSEQ multiplex PCR; TCRdb keeps in-frame clones, though not all of them. The data contain about 360,000 clones, 10% to 15% of them singletons. Post-sort purity exceeded 95% for all sorted populations. The CDR3 spans 17 residues. Germline lookup yields CDR1 MGHDK and CDR2 SYGVNS. Trimming took off 0 bases at V and 5 bases at J, with 19 bases between the two ends. This receptor was obtained from a man between 18 and 35 years old in good health. The chain combines TRBV25-1 with TRBJ1-2; TRBD1 might be the D (6 bases). Sequencing was done on a sample of naive CD4+ T cells from blood. The CDR3 sequence: CASSEYTGGGGAYGYTF. In DNA, the CDR3 is TGTGCCAGCAGTGAATATACTGGTGGGGGGGGCGCGTATGGCTACACCTTC.